This T cell receptor beta chain was retrieved from a study of radiation and T cells in renal cell carcinoma. Time point of the sample: baseline pretreatment blood. Treatment denoted: 15 Gy SBRT to primary tumor, nephrectomy 4 weeks later. V was clipped by 4 bases and J by 7 bases; unmatched bases: 15. Looked up from germline, CDR1 is SGHDT and CDR2 is YYEEEE. The CDR3 runs to 16 residues. The assay was immunoSEQ multiplex PCR, and TCRdb's table has in-frame clones only and misses some. The sample has approximately 110,000 clones, roughly 80% seen once; the top ten hold around 3%. This TCR was sampled from a woman between 55 and 75 years old with renal cell carcinoma. The starting material was blood, obtained from a patient whose treatment included radiotherapy and nephrectomy. The V call is TRBV5-6, the J call TRBJ2-7, with 9 nucleotides matching TRBD1. DNA for the CDR3: TGTGCCAGCAGCCTCTTTTTTGGGACAGGGTTGGGTGAGCAGTACTTC. The encoded protein is CASSLFFGTGLGEQYF.